A single TCR beta chain is shown here with its context. This record comes from a study of T-cell memory formation after mild COVID-19. CDR3 length: 14 residues. The V end was cut by 0 bases, the J end by 6 bases, with 12 bases between. Germline lookup yields CDR1 SGHDT and CDR2 YYEEEE. TCRdb itself ran the 5' RACE reads through MiXCR, one entry per CDR3 protein. The data contain about 560,000 distinct CDR3 sequences, around a sixth of them singletons. V gene TRBV5-6 combines with J gene TRBJ1-1; no clear D gene. This receptor was identified in an adult woman who had mild COVID-19 (a few samples of this study predate the infection). Cell type and time point are not known. The sequencing sample was made of PBMCs or a T cell subset sorted from them (not recorded which). The CDR3 DNA reads TGTGCCAGCAGCTTGGAAAGGGTCTACTCTGAAGCTTTCTTT. Translated, it gives CASSLERVYSEAFF. Filled out from reference TRBV5-6 and TRBJ1-1, the complete variable domain reads DAGVTQSPTHLIKTRGQQVTLRCSPKSGHDTVSWYQQALGQGPQFIFQYYEEEERQRGNFPDRFSGHQFPNYSSELNVNALLLGDSALYLCASSLERVYSEAFFGQGTRLTVV.